A selection of T cell receptor beta chains follows, all from one sample in a study of shared clonotypes between healthy human individuals. Clones were sequenced by immunoSEQ multiplex PCR, and TCRdb holds only the in-frame ones, with some missing. This table holds 2 million to 2.5 million clones, roughly 92% found once. The sequenced sample was naive CD4+ T cells from PBMCs. The receptors shown here come from a man aged 18 to 29 in good health. Some clones in this sample may be carry-over from other donors' samples. CDR3s include the opening cysteine and the closing phenylalanine or tryptophan. Each record gives: CDR3 protein, CDR3 DNA, J gene, V gene, D gene, clone size. A D gene is named only where the DNA matches it firmly. Expanded clones get a size class; other rows say once, few or many, or leave the size out.

CSAPRGLEQFF,TGCAGTGCCCCGAGGGGACTTGAGCAGTTCTTC,TRBJ2-1,TRBV20-1,.,.
CASSSGQGATNEKLFF,TGTGCCAGCAGCTCAGGACAGGGCGCAACTAATGAAAAACTGTTTTTT,TRBJ1-4,TRBV5-4,TRBD1,.
CASSISTGWANEKLFF,TGTGCCAGTAGTATATCGACAGGATGGGCTAATGAAAAACTGTTTTTT,TRBJ1-4,TRBV19,.,.
CASSLSGLAGLAKNIQYF,TGTGCCAGCAGCCTATCCGGACTAGCGGGACTAGCCAAAAACATTCAGTACTTC,TRBJ2-4,TRBV28,TRBD2,.
CASGGLHYGYTF,TGTGCCAGCGGGGGCCTCCACTATGGCTACACCTTC,TRBJ1-2,TRBV9,.,.
CASSSPGLGDNEQFF,TGTGCCAGCAGTTCACCGGGACTAGGCGACAATGAGCAGTTCTTC,TRBJ2-1,TRBV28,TRBD2,.
CASSHPWGLNEQFF,TGTGCCAGCAGTCACCCCTGGGGGCTAAATGAGCAGTTCTTC,TRBJ2-1,TRBV6-5,.,.
CASSYVRGETQYF,TGTGCCAGCAGTTACGTCAGGGGGGAGACCCAGTACTTC,TRBJ2-5,TRBV6-6,TRBD1,.
CASSLRSGLQETQYF,TGCGCCAGCAGCTTGAGAAGCGGGCTTCAAGAGACCCAGTACTTC,TRBJ2-5,TRBV5-1,.,.
CASSLARDLGEQYF,TGTGCCAGCAGCTTGGCTAGGGATCTGGGCGAGCAGTACTTC,TRBJ2-7,TRBV7-2,.,.
CASSLGPAGEVQYF,TGTGCCAGCAGCTTAGGGCCCGCCGGGGAGGTCCAGTACTTC,TRBJ2-5,TRBV5-5,.,.
CASSYSTGEGEAFF,TGTGCCAGCAGTTACTCAACAGGGGAGGGTGAAGCTTTCTTT,TRBJ1-1,TRBV6-6,TRBD1,.
CASSLGSGNYEQYF,TGCGCCAGCAGCTTGGGGAGCGGGAACTACGAGCAGTACTTC,TRBJ2-7,TRBV5-1,TRBD2,.
CASSGHAREAFF,TGTGCCAGCAGCGGGCATGCCCGTGAAGCTTTCTTT,TRBJ1-1,TRBV7-8,.,.
CASSSGNTGELFF,TGTGCCAGTAGCTCAGGGAACACCGGGGAGCTGTTTTTT,TRBJ2-2,TRBV19,.,.
CASSRLLGPGNTIYF,TGCGCCAGCAGCCGCCTGCTGGGGCCTGGAAACACCATATATTTT,TRBJ1-3,TRBV4-3,.,.
CASSLGVRSYEQYF,TGCGCCAGCAGCTTGGGCGTCCGGTCCTACGAGCAGTACTTC,TRBJ2-7,TRBV5-1,.,.
CASSMGLAPETQYF,TGTGCCAGTAGTATGGGGCTAGCGCCAGAGACCCAGTACTTC,TRBJ2-5,TRBV19,.,.
CSVVVQGGNTEAFF,TGCAGCGTCGTGGTTCAAGGGGGGAACACTGAAGCTTTCTTT,TRBJ1-1,TRBV29-1,.,few
CASSPISQENSETQYF,TGTGCCAGCTCACCAATCTCTCAGGAGAATAGCGAGACCCAGTACTTC,TRBJ2-5,TRBV18,.,.
CASQLGRGNEQFF,TGTGCCAGCCAGCTCGGGAGGGGCAATGAGCAGTTCTTC,TRBJ2-1,TRBV7-3,TRBD2,.
CACLAPYQETQYF,TGTGCCTGTCTGGCCCCGTACCAAGAGACCCAGTACTTC,TRBJ2-5,TRBV30,.,once
CASSKVTGGLLSKLNTGELFF,TGTGCCAGCAGTAAAGTGACAGGGGGCCTCCTATCTAAATTAAACACCGGGGAGCTGTTTTTT,TRBJ2-2,TRBV27,TRBD1,.
CASSFLGGSGYEQYF,TGTGCCAGCAGTTTTTTGGGCGGGAGTGGCTACGAGCAGTACTTC,TRBJ2-7,TRBV28,TRBD2,once
CASSPTSGKPYEQYF,TGTGCCAGCAGTCCGACTAGCGGGAAGCCCTACGAGCAGTACTTC,TRBJ2-7,TRBV6-5,TRBD2,.
CAWDQRGRRLGYTF,TGTGCCTGGGACCAACGTGGGCGACGGTTGGGCTACACCTTC,TRBJ1-2,TRBV30,.,.
CASSLRADSTGELFF,TGCGCCAGCAGCTTGAGGGCAGATAGCACCGGGGAGCTGTTTTTT,TRBJ2-2,TRBV5-1,.,.
CAWRQGMFTEAFF,TGTGCCTGGAGACAGGGGATGTTCACTGAAGCTTTCTTT,TRBJ1-1,TRBV30,TRBD1,few
CASSVAGQGWANLFF,TGTGCCAGCAGCGTAGCTGGGCAGGGATGGGCCAATTTGTTTTTT,TRBJ2-2,TRBV9,.,.
CASSIGGRGRGYGYTF,TGTGCCAGTAGTATAGGTGGCAGGGGGCGCGGCTATGGCTACACCTTC,TRBJ1-2,TRBV19,TRBD1,.
CASSLDINTEAFF,TGTGCCAGCTCCCTTGACATTAACACTGAAGCTTTCTTT,TRBJ1-1,TRBV18,.,.
CSAMGWYGYTF,TGCAGTGCCATGGGCTGGTATGGCTACACCTTC,TRBJ1-2,TRBV20-1,.,.
CASSLAGAGRFYGYTF,TGCGCCAGCAGCTTGGCCGGGGCAGGGAGGTTCTATGGCTACACCTTC,TRBJ1-2,TRBV5-1,.,.
CASSLVQARNTIYF,TGTGCCAGCAGTTTAGTTCAGGCCCGAAACACCATATATTTT,TRBJ1-3,TRBV28,.,.
CASSATWADNEQYF,TGTGCCAGCAGCGCTACGTGGGCGGATAACGAGCAGTACTTC,TRBJ2-7,TRBV9,.,.
CASSEGHTASGTRETQYF,TGTGCCAGCAGTGAAGGTCATACGGCTAGCGGGACCCGTGAGACCCAGTACTTC,TRBJ2-5,TRBV6-1,TRBD2,.
CASSSHGTENYEQYF,TGCGCCAGCAGCTCGCACGGGACAGAGAACTACGAGCAGTACTTC,TRBJ2-7,TRBV5-1,TRBD1,.
CASSVPGWGETQYF,TGTGCCAGCAGTGTCCCAGGGTGGGGGGAGACCCAGTACTTC,TRBJ2-5,TRBV6-1,.,.
CAWTGTGVYEQYF,TGTGCCTGGACCGGGACAGGGGTATACGAGCAGTACTTC,TRBJ2-7,TRBV30,TRBD1,.
CASSLAHRGTGELFF,TGTGCCAGCAGCTTAGCTCACAGAGGCACCGGGGAGCTGTTTTTT,TRBJ2-2,TRBV11-2,.,.
CASSRTRGAGELFF,TGTGCCAGCAGCCGGACCCGGGGGGCCGGGGAGCTGTTTTTT,TRBJ2-2,TRBV7-3,TRBD2,.
CASSDGQGPGELFF,TGTGCCAGCAGCGATGGTCAGGGTCCCGGGGAGCTGTTTTTT,TRBJ2-2,TRBV7-9,.,.
CAWSVAGGTYEQYF,TGTGCCTGGAGTGTGGCGGGGGGCACCTACGAGCAGTACTTC,TRBJ2-7,TRBV30,TRBD2,.
CASSFAFGTGKNEQFF,TGTGCCAGCAGCTTTGCATTTGGGACAGGGAAAAATGAGCAGTTCTTC,TRBJ2-1,TRBV7-9,TRBD1,.
CASSQGLSSYNEQFF,TGCGCCAGCAGCCAGGGTCTCAGCTCCTACAATGAGCAGTTCTTC,TRBJ2-1,TRBV4-3,.,.
CASSLEPGQGAYEQYF,TGTGCCAGTAGTCTAGAACCGGGACAGGGGGCTTACGAGCAGTACTTC,TRBJ2-7,TRBV19,TRBD1,.
CATSRVDEKLFF,TGTGCCACCAGCAGGGTGGATGAAAAACTGTTTTTT,TRBJ1-4,TRBV15,.,.
CASRPWTGEVIGVEKLFF,TGTGCCAGCAGACCTTGGACAGGGGAGGTTATAGGGGTTGAAAAACTGTTTTTT,TRBJ1-4,TRBV7-7,TRBD1,.
CASSLTGGQGSYEQYF,TGTGCCAGCAGCTTAACGGGGGGACAGGGGTCCTACGAGCAGTACTTC,TRBJ2-7,TRBV7-3,TRBD1,.
CASTATGSGYTF,TGTGCCAGCACCGCGACAGGGTCGGGCTACACCTTC,TRBJ1-2,TRBV6-6,TRBD1,.
CASSQLATGGGSYEQYF,TGCGCCAGCAGCCAACTGGCTACAGGGGGGGGTTCCTACGAGCAGTACTTC,TRBJ2-7,TRBV4-3,.,.
CAGKTISGNTIYF,TGTGCCGGAAAGACCATTTCTGGAAACACCATATATTTT,TRBJ1-3,TRBV28,.,.
CASSLGFHAGNTIYF,TGTGCCAGCAGCTTAGGCTTCCACGCTGGAAACACCATATATTTT,TRBJ1-3,TRBV7-2,.,.
CASSNRGYTEAFF,TGTGCCAGCAGCAACAGGGGCTACACTGAAGCTTTCTTT,TRBJ1-1,TRBV7-2,TRBD1,few
CASSPRTLADTEAFF,TGTGCCAGCAGCCCCCGGACCCTAGCCGACACTGAAGCTTTCTTT,TRBJ1-1,TRBV4-2,.,.
CASSLAGGAGTDTQYF,TGTGCCAGCAGCTTGGCAGGGGGCGCGGGCACAGATACGCAGTATTTT,TRBJ2-3,TRBV5-4,TRBD1,.
CASRKDPRPPRHGYTF,TGTGCCAGCAGAAAAGATCCCCGGCCCCCACGCCATGGCTACACCTTC,TRBJ1-2,TRBV7-9,.,.
CASSTSGVSNQPQHF,TGTGCCAGCAGTACCTCAGGTGTGAGCAATCAGCCCCAGCATTTT,TRBJ1-5,TRBV6-5,.,.
CASGPHRAIDGLAGVNEQFF,TGTGCTAGTGGTCCCCATCGAGCCATTGATGGACTAGCGGGGGTCAATGAGCAGTTCTTC,TRBJ2-1,TRBV12-5,TRBD2,.
CASSLGGFPEQFF,TGTGCCAGCAGCTTAGGGGGGTTTCCCGAGCAGTTCTTC,TRBJ2-1,TRBV11-2,.,.